This TCR beta chain was captured by sequencing in a study of OX40 agonist ivuxolimab in advanced cancers. Study overall: Patients' therapy was ivuxolimab, an antibody that acts as an agonist of OX40 (CD134). Among those enrolled, mean age was around 60 years (range roughly 20 to 79) and approximately 83% were male. Findings and caveats of the study: Specificity for antigen went undetermined in the expanded peripheral T cells.

The CDR3 totals 14 residues. Trimming stripped 2 bases from V and 0 bases from J, with 8 bases between. Per germline, CDR1 SGHTA and CDR2 FQGNSA. Anyone with autoimmune disease history or systemic immunosuppression was excluded. With respect to this clone: Its antigen is not identified.

Some clones are missing from TCRdb's copy, which holds only in-frame ones; the method was immunoSEQ multiplex PCR. The data contain approximately 65,000 clones, around nine tenths of them singletons. This clonotype was obtained from an adult with an advanced solid tumor such as melanoma, head and neck, liver or kidney cancer. The sequencing used CD4+ or CD8+ T cells sorted from blood, collected in a trial of the OX40 agonist ivuxolimab. The J gene is TRBJ2-7, the V gene TRBV7-2; tentatively, D is TRBD2 (6 bases). CDR3 DNA: TGTGCCAGCAGCTTATCGCGGGGCTCCTACGAGCAGTACTTC. It yields the protein CASSLSRGSYEQYF. The full variable domain, with the rest looked up from reference TRBV7-2 and TRBJ2-7, is GAGVSQSPSNKVTEKGKDVELRCDPISGHTALYWYRQSLGQGLEFLIYFQGNSAPDKSGLPSDRFSAERTGGSVSTLTIQRTQQEDSAVYLCASSLSRGSYEQYFGPGTRLTVT.